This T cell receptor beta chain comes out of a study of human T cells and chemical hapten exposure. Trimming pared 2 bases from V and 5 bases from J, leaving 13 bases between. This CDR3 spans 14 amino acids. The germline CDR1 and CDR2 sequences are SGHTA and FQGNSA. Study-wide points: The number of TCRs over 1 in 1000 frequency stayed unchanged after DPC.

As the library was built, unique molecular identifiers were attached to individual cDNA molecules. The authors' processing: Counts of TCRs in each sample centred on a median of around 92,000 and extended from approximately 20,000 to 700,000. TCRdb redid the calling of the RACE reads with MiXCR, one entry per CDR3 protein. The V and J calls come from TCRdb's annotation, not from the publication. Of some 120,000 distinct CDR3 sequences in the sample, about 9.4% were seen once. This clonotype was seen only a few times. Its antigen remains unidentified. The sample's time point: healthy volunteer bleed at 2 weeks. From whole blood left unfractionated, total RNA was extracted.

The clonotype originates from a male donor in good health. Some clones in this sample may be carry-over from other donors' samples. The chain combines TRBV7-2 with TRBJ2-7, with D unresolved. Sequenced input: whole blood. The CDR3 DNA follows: TGTGCCAGCAGCTTAACCTCTGGTAGCCACGAGCAGTACTTC. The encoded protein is CASSLTSGSHEQYF.